Below are 13 T cell receptor beta chains sequenced from a single sample in a study of cytomegalovirus exposure and HLA in healthy donors. Primers for the PCR totalled 60 Vbeta and 13 Jbeta. The method was immunoSEQ multiplex PCR; TCRdb's version includes in-frame clones alone and lacks a portion of them. The sample shows approximately 170,000 clones, about 81% of them seen only once. The sequenced sample consisted of PBMCs. These receptors originate from a man younger than 45 in good health and CMV-seropositive.

The chain employs TRBV9 and TRBJ1-1, with D possibly TRBD1 on 6 matching bases. Per germline, CDR1 SGDLS and CDR2 YYNGEE. There are 15 residues in the CDR3. V shed 0 bases and J shed 7 bases, with 16 bases lying between them. The CDR3 coding sequence is TGTGCCAGCAGCGTAGGACAGGCCACCTCCGGTGAAGCTTTCTTT. Amino acid sequence: CASSVGQATSGEAFF. Full variable domain (missing parts from reference TRBV9 and TRBJ1-1): DSGVTQTPKHLITATGQRVTLRCSPRSGDLSVYWYQQSLDQGLQFLIQYYNGEERAKGNILERFSAQQFPDLHSELNLSSLELGDSALYFCASSVGQATSGEAFFGQGTRLTVV.

The chain uses TRBV7-9 and TRBJ1-1; 8 positions match TRBD1. The V gene end was trimmed by 7 bases and the J gene end by 0 bases; junction bases not matched to a gene: 10. Germline values: CDR1 SEHNR, CDR2 FQNEAQ (reference sequence). The CDR3 is 16 residues long. The CDR3 sequence: CASTGQGGNMNTEAFF. CDR3 in DNA: TGTGCCAGCACAGGACAGGGAGGGAATATGAACACTGAAGCTTTCTTT.

The V call is TRBV9, the J call TRBJ2-1, with 7 bases matching TRBD1. The CDR3 sequence is 15 residues long. J was trimmed by 7 bases and V by 0 bases; bases with no gene match: 7. Germline lookup yields CDR1 SGDLS and CDR2 YYNGEE. The CDR3 spells CASSVDGQVFNEQFF. The CDR3 nucleotides are TGTGCCAGCAGCGTAGATGGACAGGTTTTTAATGAGCAGTTCTTC.

The chain has TRBV27 and TRBJ2-2; possible D gene TRBD2, 6 bases. Germline V gene sequence: CDR1 MNHEY, CDR2 SMNVEV (reference sequence). V was pared by 4 bases and J by 7 bases, with 10 bases between. The CDR3 totals 13 residues. CDR3 region: CASSSYSGGELFF. The CDR3, as DNA: TGTGCCAGCAGTTCATATAGCGGCGGGGAGCTGTTTTTT.

The chain joins TRBV30 to TRBJ2-1; tentatively, D is TRBD1 (6 bases). This CDR3 is 13 amino acids long. CDR1 is GTSNPN and CDR2 is SVGIG in the germline V gene (reference sequence). The V end lost 0 bases, the J end lost 5 bases, and 8 bases lay between the germline ends. CDR3 amino acids: CAWSVGGNNEQFF. CDR3 sequence (DNA): TGTGCCTGGAGTGTAGGGGGAAACAATGAGCAGTTCTTC.

CDR3 sequence reads: CASSPGGGSSYEQYF. The CDR3 DNA sequence: TGTGCCAGCAGCCCCGGCGGGGGTAGCTCCTACGAGCAGTACTTC. This chain uses TRBV7-9 with TRBJ2-7; 7 nucleotides match TRBD2. V lost 5 bases to trimming and J lost 0 bases; unmatched junction nucleotides: 7. The CDR3 has 15 residues. Germline V gene data show CDR1 as SEHNR and CDR2 as FQNEAQ (reference sequence).

This chain joins TRBV7-9 and TRBJ2-7; 8 bases align to TRBD1. CDR1 is SEHNR and CDR2 is FQNEAQ in the germline V gene (reference sequence). The V gene end was trimmed by 2 bases and the J gene end by 4 bases; junction bases not matched to a gene: 7. This CDR3 comprises 15 residues. The CDR3 coding sequence is TGTGCCAGCAGCTTAACCGGGACAGGTGGGTACGAGCAGTACTTC. Its protein is CASSLTGTGGYEQYF.

The chain combines TRBV5-1 with TRBJ2-5; maybe TRBD2 (7 bases). Trimming removed 5 bases at V and 2 bases at J, with 13 bases between. The CDR3 consists of 14 residues. CDR1 and CDR2 from the germline V gene are SGHRS and YFSETQ. CDR3 bases: TGCGCCAGCAGTGGGCGGGGGCCACAAGAGACCCAGTACTTC. Amino acid sequence: CASSGRGPQETQYF.

This clone was counted only a few times. The chain carries TRBV6-5 and TRBJ2-2, with D uncertain. Germline V CDR1 and CDR2: MNHEY, SVGAGI. The V gene lost 7 bases and the J gene lost 6 bases, with 12 bases spanning the gap. There are 13 residues in the CDR3. In nucleotides, the CDR3 is TGTGCCAGCATCCCCTACTTCCCCGGGGAGCTGTTTTTT. Protein product: CASIPYFPGELFF.

The chain links TRBV30 to TRBJ2-3; no reliable D call. The CDR3 spans 14 residues. From germline, CDR1 is GTSNPN and CDR2 SVGIG (reference sequence). V was pared by 3 bases and J by 2 bases, with 12 bases between. CDR3 in amino acids: CAWRVGVATDTQYF. The CDR3 nucleotides read TGTGCCTGGAGGGTTGGAGTTGCCACAGATACGCAGTATTTT. Full variable domain (outside the CDR3, taken from reference TRBV30 and TRBJ2-3): SQTIHQWPATLVQPVGSPLSLECTVEGTSNPNLYWYRQAAGRGLQLLFYSVGIGQISSEVPQNLSASRPQDRQFILSSKKLLLSDSGFYLCAWRVGVATDTQYFGPGTRLTVL.

This clone was detected only a few times. This chain uses TRBV5-1 with TRBJ2-5; D is unclear. This CDR3 has 12 residues. Trimming took 0 bases from V and 3 from J, leaving 3 bases between them. The germline gives CDR1 SGHRS, CDR2 YFSETQ. CDR3 region: CASSLAKETQYF. CDR3 DNA sequence: TGCGCCAGCAGCTTGGCTAAAGAGACCCAGTACTTC.

CDR3: CASSVGGTKNQPQHF. CDR3 bases: TGTGCCAGCAGCGTAGGTGGGACAAAGAATCAGCCCCAGCATTTT. The rearrangement joins TRBV9 to TRBJ1-5; a possible D gene is TRBD1 (6 bases). The CDR3 covers 15 residues. Trimming cost V 0 bases and J 4 bases, with 11 bases left between them. The germline V gene has CDR1 SGDLS and CDR2 YYNGEE.

The genes are TRBV10-3 and TRBJ2-3; TRBD2 matches 11 bases. This CDR3 region has 17 residues. The J segment lost 0 bases and the V segment lost 5 bases, leaving 7 bases of the junction unmatched. Germline V gene sequence: CDR1 ENHRY, CDR2 SYGVKD. CDR3 protein: CAISSTSGGSSTDTQYF. In DNA form, the CDR3 reads TGTGCCATCAGTAGTACTAGCGGGGGCTCTAGCACAGATACGCAGTATTTT.